This TCR beta chain was retrieved from a study of T cell changes during pregnancy in multiple sclerosis. This clone was seen a single time. The data were produced by immunoSEQ multiplex PCR, yet TCRdb's version contains in-frame clones alone and is incomplete. The sample shows some 54,000 clones, roughly 93% of them seen only once. V shed 3 bases, J shed 7 bases, and the junction held 5 bases outside the gene matches. CDR1 SGHKS and CDR2 YYEKEE come from the germline V gene (reference sequence). The CDR3 length is 15 residues. The sequence was obtained from a female donor with multiple sclerosis, enrolled in a pregnancy study. V is TRBV5-5 and J is TRBJ2-2; 11 nucleotides align to TRBD1. Sequenced here: peripheral blood, sampled after pregnancy. Here the CDR3 DNA reads TGTGCCAGCAGCTCTGGACAGGGGGCAAGCGGGGAGCTGTTTTTT. It translates to CASSSGQGASGELFF.